The 20 T cell receptor beta chains below all came from one sample that was sequenced in a study of regulatory T cells in long-lasting Graves disease. Arm-PCR of CDR3 regions with iRepertoire HTBI primers generated TCR beta libraries. TCRdb passed the multiplex PCR reads through MiXCR, listing each CDR3 protein once. The table has roughly 430,000 distinct CDR3 sequences, under 25% seen once; the top ten hold around 15%. Time point defined: persistent/refractory GD, antithyroid drugs over 5 years with positive TRAb. The TCR library was made from RNA that had been extracted from PBMCs in TRIzol. Sequencing used peripheral blood mononuclear cells (PBMCs), obtained when the disease was refractory, from a patient treated with antithyroid drugs. These receptors all stem from a female donor with Graves disease.

This clonotype was picked up many times. The rearrangement joins TRBV12-3 or TRBV12-4 to TRBJ2-7; weak D call: TRBD1 (5 bases). The CDR3 totals 14 residues. V dropped 2 bases and J dropped 5 bases, with 13 bases sitting between them. The CDR3 coding sequence is TGTGCCAGCAGTTTACTAGGGGATGGGAACGAGCAGTACTTC. Its translation: CASSLLGDGNEQYF.

On this clonotype: The germline gene is not matched at one end of the junction; a read error may be the cause. The chain couples TRBV7-7 to TRBJ2-2; 11 bases agree with TRBD2. Germline CDR1 is SSHAT and CDR2 is FNYEAQ (reference sequence). This CDR3 is built from 19 residues. The CDR3, as DNA: TGTGCTAGCAGCCCCTATCCCCGGACTAGCGGGCTTAACACCGGGGAGCTGTTTTTT. Residues: CASSPYPRTSGLNTGELFF.

This clonotype was counted at least ten times. The genes are TRBV12-3 or TRBV12-4 and TRBJ1-2; the D is unclear. The CDR3 covers 13 residues. V was trimmed by 6 bases and J by 4 bases, leaving 12 bases between them. CDR3 residues: CASSSNTRYGYTF. DNA of the CDR3: TGTGCCAGCAGCTCGAATACTCGCTATGGCTACACCTTC.

This clonotype was seen repeatedly, ten times or more. The genes are TRBV20-1 and TRBJ2-7; TRBD1 agrees at 8 bases. Trimming took 6 bases from V and 0 from J; bases not matched to a gene: 7. The CDR3 is made up of 14 amino acids. Germline CDR1 DFQATT, CDR2 SNEGSKA (reference sequence). The CDR3, as DNA: TGCAGTGCCGTCGACAGGGGTTCCTCCTACGAGCAGTACTTC. The encoded protein is CSAVDRGSSYEQYF.

This clonotype has at least ten counts. The chain couples TRBV29-1 to TRBJ1-1, with 8 bases aligning to TRBD1. Germline V CDR1 and CDR2: SQVTM, ANQGSEA. Trimming removed 7 bases from V and 1 base from J; junction bases left unmatched: 5. CDR3 length: 13 residues. The DNA of the CDR3 is TGCAGCGGATGGACAGGGACGAACACTGAAGCTTTCTTT. Protein: CSGWTGTNTEAFF.

This clonotype was seen a handful of times. The chain links TRBV20-1 to TRBJ1-5; D may be TRBD1 (6 bases). V lost 6 bases, J lost 2 bases, and 23 bases lay in between. The CDR3 sequence is 17 residues long. The germline V gene has CDR1 DFQATT and CDR2 SNEGSKA (reference sequence). In nucleotides, the CDR3 is TGCAGTGCCCGGGGAGGGGGACAAGCGTTAGGCAATCAGCCCCAGCATTTT. Amino acid sequence: CSARGGGQALGNQPQHF.

This clonotype was picked up a small number of times. The rearrangement uses TRBV24-1 and TRBJ2-2; the match to TRBD1 covers 7 bases. CDR3 length equals 17 residues. Per germline, CDR1 KGHDR and CDR2 SFDVKD. V shed 4 bases and J 0 bases; nucleotides not matched to a gene: 7. Written as DNA, the CDR3 is TGTGCCACCAGTGACCCAGGGACAGCTTCGAACACCGGGGAGCTGTTTTTT. Its protein is CATSDPGTASNTGELFF.

The chain links TRBV28 to TRBJ2-5; TRBD1 matches 8 bases. TRBJ2-1 matches the DNA end more closely, so the J call is doubtful. There are 15 residues in the CDR3. Looked up from germline, CDR1 is MDHEN and CDR2 is SYDVKM. The CDR3 DNA follows: TGTGCCAGCAGTTTACCAGGGGGCCTCGGCAATGAGCAGTTCTTC. Translating gives CASSLPGGLGNEQFF.

The chain joins TRBV7-3 to TRBJ2-7, with D uncertain. The germline V and J ends were trimmed by 5 bases and 5 bases, with 13 bases remaining between them. In germline, CDR1 is SGHTA, CDR2 FQGTGA. CDR3 length: 13 amino acids. The CDR3 DNA sequence: TGTGCCAGCAGCCCTTACGCAGGAAACGAGCAGTACTTC. Protein product: CASSPYAGNEQYF.

This clonotype was picked up many times. The chain has TRBV28 and TRBJ1-1, with D possibly matching TRBD1 (6 bases). V dropped 4 bases and J dropped 9 bases, with 15 bases sitting between them. The length of the CDR3 is 13 residues. In germline, CDR1 is MDHEN, CDR2 SYDVKM. CDR3 in DNA: TGTGCCAGCAGTTCCGGGGGCGACTTTAAAGCTTTCTTT. It codes for CASSSGGDFKAFF.

This chain uses TRBV29-1 with TRBJ1-2, with D uncertain. The length of the CDR3 is 14 residues. Germline V gives CDR1 SQVTM, CDR2 ANQGSEA. V was shortened by 0 bases and J by 2 bases, with 10 bases between the two germline ends. This chain's CDR3 is CSVEDLDGNYGYTF. The CDR3 DNA is TGCAGCGTTGAAGATCTAGACGGAAACTATGGCTACACCTTC.

This clonotype was picked up many times. The CDR3 spells CASSLLGGVQETQYF. The CDR3 nucleotides read TGTGCCAGCAGTCTCCTCGGTGGGGTCCAAGAGACCCAGTACTTC. The chain recombines TRBV6-2 or TRBV6-3 with TRBJ2-5; D ambiguous. Trimming removed 5 bases at V and 1 base at J, with 14 bases between. The CDR3 totals 15 residues. CDR1 is MNHEY and CDR2 is SVGEGT in the germline V gene.

This clonotype has a handful of counts. This chain uses TRBV20-1 with TRBJ2-7, with 9 bases matching TRBD1. CDR3 length: 14 residues. From germline, CDR1 is DFQATT and CDR2 SNEGSKA (reference sequence). The ends lost 3 bases at V and 5 bases at J; junction bases unmatched: 8. In DNA form, the CDR3 reads TGCAGTGCTAGCGCGGGACAGGGTGTCCACGAGCAGTACTTC. It specifies CSASAGQGVHEQYF.

This clonotype was counted at least ten times. The genes are TRBV28 and TRBJ2-5, with TRBD2 matching 8 bases. CDR3 length: 14 residues. Germline V CDR1 and CDR2: MDHEN, SYDVKM. V was clipped by 3 bases and J by 4 bases; unmatched bases: 4. This CDR3 is CASSFFAGGETQYF. The CDR3 coding sequence is TGTGCCAGCAGTTTCTTTGCGGGAGGAGAGACCCAGTACTTC.

The V call is TRBV20-1, the J call TRBJ2-3, with a possible D match to TRBD2 (5 bases). The ends were cut back, 1 base at V and 7 bases at J, with 15 bases in the middle. This CDR3 comprises 14 residues. Per germline, CDR1 DFQATT and CDR2 SNEGSKA (reference sequence). In nucleotides, the CDR3 is TGCAGTGCTAGAGGCCCCCTAGCTCGCTATACGCAGTATTTT. Its protein is CSARGPLARYTQYF.

This clonotype was counted at least ten times. V is TRBV28 and J is TRBJ2-7; TRBD2 is a possible D gene (5 bases). Trimming removed 6 bases from V and 6 bases from J, with 15 bases in between. CDR1 is MDHEN and CDR2 is SYDVKM in the germline V gene. This CDR3 is 13 amino acids long. The CDR3 region has the DNA TGTGCCAGCAGCCGTATCCCGGGATCCGAGCAGTACTTC. This sequence encodes CASSRIPGSEQYF.

The V and J genes are TRBV20-1 and TRBJ1-2, with 10 bases matching TRBD1. J was trimmed by 10 bases and V by 1 base; bases with no gene match: 9. Germline V gene sequence: CDR1 DFQATT, CDR2 SNEGSKA (reference sequence). This CDR3 spans 14 amino acids. CDR3 DNA sequence: TGCAGTGCTAGAGCGGACAGGGGGAACGGTGACTACACCTTC. Protein sequence: CSARADRGNGDYTF.

In this sample, this clonotype turned up many times. The rearrangement joins TRBV2 to TRBJ2-7; D ambiguous. The V gene's germline CDR1 is SNHLY and CDR2 FYNNEI. The CDR3 is 12 amino acids. The V end lost 6 bases, the J end lost 2 bases, and 8 bases lay between the germline ends. CDR3 sequence reads: CASRQSPYEQYF. CDR3 in DNA: TGTGCCAGCAGACAGAGCCCCTACGAGCAGTACTTC. Variable domain in full (rest from reference TRBV2 and TRBJ2-7): EPEVTQTPSHQVTQMGQEVILRCVPISNHLYFYWYRQILGQKVEFLVSFYNNEISEKSEIFDDQFSVERPDGSNFTLKIRSTKLEDSAMYFCASRQSPYEQYFGPGTRLTVT.

The CDR3 bases are TGTGCCAGCAGTTTTTTCCCACTGGGAGCGGGGAACACAGATACGCAGTATTTT. Its translation is CASSFFPLGAGNTDTQYF. V and J are TRBV12-3 or TRBV12-4 and TRBJ2-3, with 7 bases that match TRBD2. The CDR3 is 18 residues long. After removal of 3 bases from V and 2 bases from J, the junction contained 14 bases not matched to a gene.

In its sample, this clonotype was seen once. CDR3: CASSAGDEQFF. The CDR3, as DNA: TGTGCCAGCAGCGCAGGGGATGAGCAGTTCTTC. The chain combines TRBV7-3 with TRBJ2-1, with D perhaps TRBD1 (6 bases). V dropped 5 bases and J dropped 8 bases, with 7 bases sitting between them. The CDR3 runs to 11 residues. CDR1 is SGHTA, CDR2 FQGTGA, per germline.